The rows below give T cell receptor beta chains drawn from one sample of a study of regulatory T cells in long-lasting Graves disease. One entry per CDR3 protein results from TCRdb running MiXCR on the multiplex PCR reads. The sample records some 250,000 distinct CDR3 sequences, around 18% being singletons. The material was peripheral blood mononuclear cells (PBMCs), obtained at new diagnosis, from a patient treated with antithyroid drugs. The receptors derive from a female donor with Graves disease. The CDR3 runs from the conserved cysteine through the conserved F or W. Each record gives: D gene, V gene, J gene, clone size, CDR3 protein, CDR3 DNA. The D gene is left open where the match is weak. Part of the rows lack a size; the others show once, few, many or a class for expanded clones.

>-|TRBV7-2|TRBJ1-3|many
CASSLGTGLIGNTIYF
TGTGCCAGCAGCTTAGGAACAGGCCTTATTGGAAACACCATATATTTT
>TRBD1|TRBV12-3/TRBV12-4|TRBJ1-5|-
CASRQQGARQPQHF
TGTGCCAGCAGACAGCAGGGGGCACGTCAGCCCCAGCATTTT
>-|TRBV10-3|TRBJ1-4|many
CASKRGTTNEKLFF
TGTGCCTCCAAGCGTGGGACAACTAATGAAAAACTGTTTTTT
>TRBD1|TRBV7-8|TRBJ1-2|many
CASSLQGAFGYTF
TGTGCCAGCAGCTTGCAGGGGGCGTTTGGCTACACCTTC
>-|TRBV19|TRBJ2-7|many
CASSDTGIHEQYF
TGTGCCAGTAGTGATACAGGGATCCACGAGCAGTACTTC
>TRBD1|TRBV12-3/TRBV12-4|TRBJ1-2|many
CASSQRTGTYGYTF
TGTGCCAGCAGTCAGAGGACAGGGACCTATGGCTACACCTTC
>-|TRBV19|TRBJ2-2|many
CASSIEGTTGELFF
TGTGCCAGTAGTATAGAGGGAACCACCGGGGAGCTGTTTTTT
>TRBD2|TRBV11-2|TRBJ2-3|many
CANSLTTGTSGRTDTQYF
TGTGCCAACAGCCTCACGACCGGGACTAGCGGCCGCACAGATACGCAGTATTTT
>-|TRBV30|TRBJ2-5|many
CAWSVLGSRETQYF
TGTGCCTGGAGTGTACTGGGGTCTAGAGAGACCCAGTACTTC
>-|TRBV11-2|TRBJ2-1|-
CASSLDLGTARVYNEQFF
TGTGCCAGCAGCTTAGACCTAGGTACTGCGCGGGTCTACAATGAGCAGTTCTTC
>-|TRBV4-1|TRBJ1-1|-
CASSQVGTPNTEAFF
TGCGCCAGCAGCCAAGTTGGGACGCCGAACACTGAAGCTTTCTTT
>-|TRBV9|TRBJ1-1|many
CASSVAEWGTEAFF
TGTGCCAGCAGCGTAGCGGAGTGGGGAACTGAAGCTTTCTTT
>-|TRBV29-1|TRBJ1-2|many
CSVQGESYGYTF
TGCAGCGTACAGGGTGAATCCTATGGCTACACCTTC
>-|TRBV11-3|TRBJ2-3|many
CASSSNRLADTQYF
TGTGCCAGCAGCTCCAATAGACTCGCAGATACGCAGTATTTT
>TRBD2|TRBV20-1|TRBJ2-1|many
CSALAGGPINEQFF
TGCAGTGCTCTAGCGGGAGGGCCGATCAATGAGCAGTTCTTC
>TRBD1|TRBV6-6|TRBJ2-1|many
CASSYSGTGTNEQFF
TGTGCCAGCAGTTACTCGGGGACAGGGACAAATGAGCAGTTCTTC
>TRBD2|TRBV6-5|TRBJ2-7|many
CASSFPSGPKPYEQYF
TGTGCCAGCAGTTTCCCTAGCGGACCGAAGCCCTACGAGCAGTACTTC
>TRBD2|TRBV30|TRBJ2-3|many
CAWNKRATGTSVTDTQYF
TGTGCCTGGAACAAAAGAGCTACCGGGACTAGCGTCACAGATACGCAGTATTTT
>-|TRBV24-1|TRBJ2-1|few
CATSDSTGSSYNEQFF
TGTGCCACCAGTGATTCGACTGGGAGCTCCTACAATGAGCAGTTCTTC
>TRBD1|TRBV20-1|TRBJ1-2|many
CSAIPPQGAHYGYTF
TGCAGTGCAATACCACCTCAGGGGGCGCATTATGGCTACACCTTC
>-|TRBV11-2|TRBJ1-1|many
CASSLGHGNTEAFF
TGTGCCAGCAGCTTAGGGCACGGGAACACTGAAGCTTTCTTT
>TRBD1|TRBV5-1|TRBJ2-5|many
CASSILGTGMFVETQYF
TGCGCCAGCAGCATCCTCGGGACAGGGATGTTCGTAGAGACCCAGTACTTC
>-|TRBV3-1|TRBJ1-4|few
CAAGEGVNEKLFF
TGTGCCGCGGGGGAGGGGGTTAATGAAAAACTGTTTTTT
>-|TRBV6-1|TRBJ1-2|-
CASERAANYGHTF
TGTGCCAGCGAGAGGGCAGCTAACTATGGCCACACCTTC